The next 16 T cell receptor beta chains were all read from a single sample in a study of cytomegalovirus exposure and HLA in healthy donors. Use of 60 Vbeta and 13 Jbeta primers characterized the PCR. Clones were read by immunoSEQ multiplex PCR, and TCRdb kept only the in-frame ones, dropping some. The data show nearly 200,000 clones, with 82% seen just once and roughly 0.098% held by the top ten. Sample: PBMCs. The receptors here all came from a boy aged 2 to 9 in good health and CMV-seronegative.

CDR3 coding DNA: TGTGCCAGCAGCTTTGGGGACAGGGTCACCGGGGAGCTGTTTTTT. It specifies CASSFGDRVTGELFF. This chain uses TRBV5-6 with TRBJ2-2; TRBD1 aligns across 9 bases. After removal of 2 bases from V and 4 bases from J, the junction contained 3 bases not matched to a gene. This CDR3 contains 15 residues. CDR1 and CDR2 from the germline V gene are SGHDT and YYEEEE.

The table lists this clone with a count of one. The chain has TRBV6-5 and TRBJ1-5; 9 bases map to TRBD1. Germline lookup yields CDR1 MNHEY and CDR2 SVGAGI. V was clipped by 5 bases and J by 5 bases; unmatched bases: 7. The CDR3 has 15 residues. This CDR3 reads CASSPGTGRDQPQHF. CDR3 sequence (DNA): TGTGCCAGCAGTCCTGGGACAGGGCGCGATCAGCCCCAGCATTTT.

The chain has TRBV19 and TRBJ1-2; tentative D call: TRBD1 (5 bases). Trimming removed 5 bases at V and 3 bases at J, with 16 bases between. Germline CDR1 LNHDA, CDR2 SQIVND (reference sequence). The CDR3 is 15 residues long. The CDR3 spells CASSQSGHSDYGYTF. CDR3 nucleotide sequence: TGTGCCAGTAGTCAATCTGGACATTCCGACTATGGCTACACCTTC.

This chain joins TRBV29-1 and TRBJ2-6; possibly TRBD2 for D (6 bases). The CDR3 is made up of 16 amino acids. The germline CDR1 and CDR2 sequences are SQVTM and ANQGSEA. Deletions cut 4 bases from V and 0 bases from J, with 13 bases between. The CDR3 DNA sequence: TGCAGCGTTGGGGAGGCAGGCCGCTCTGGGGCCAACGTCCTGACTTTC. Its translation is CSVGEAGRSGANVLTF.

The chain links TRBV7-4 to TRBJ1-2; 10 bases line up with TRBD1. V gave up 3 bases and J gave up 7 bases; unmatched junction bases: 8. Looked up from germline, CDR1 is SGHVT and CDR2 is SQSDAQ. CDR3 length: 15 amino acids. The CDR3 coding sequence is TGTGCCAGCAGCTTGCTGCGGGACAGGGGTCGTGGCTACACCTTC. It translates to CASSLLRDRGRGYTF.

This chain uses TRBV27 with TRBJ2-7, with TRBD1 matching 9 bases. Germline lookup yields CDR1 MNHEY and CDR2 SMNVEV (reference sequence). CDR3 size: 17 residues. V was pared by 2 bases and J by 0 bases, with 8 bases of the junction left unmatched. CDR3 coding DNA: TGTGCCAGCAGTTTAGGGACAGGGTCCCTTAGCTCCTACGAGCAGTACTTC. It is translated as CASSLGTGSLSSYEQYF.

The sample holds a few counts of this clone. The chain links TRBV9 to TRBJ2-5; tentatively, D is TRBD2 (6 bases). This CDR3 spans 13 amino acids. V was cut by 4 bases and J by 9 bases, with 16 bases left in between. Germline V gives CDR1 SGDLS, CDR2 YYNGEE. CDR3 DNA sequence: TGTGCCAGCAGCCGTAGCGGAGAGTCGGCCCAGTACTTC. This gives the protein CASSRSGESAQYF.

The V and J genes are TRBV18 and TRBJ2-3, with D possibly matching TRBD2 (5 bases). The CDR3 has 14 residues. Germline loops: CDR1 KGHSH, CDR2 LQKENI. The V end lost 3 bases, the J end lost 2 bases, and 9 bases lay between the germline ends. The CDR3 protein is CASSPQRNTDTQYF. The CDR3 nucleotides are TGTGCCAGCTCACCTCAGCGGAACACAGATACGCAGTATTTT.

This CDR3 reads CASSHPSSVANTEAFF. The CDR3 DNA sequence: TGTGCCAGCAGTCACCCCTCTAGCGTGGCGAACACTGAAGCTTTCTTT. The V and J genes are TRBV6-6 and TRBJ1-1; D not certain. The CDR3 is made up of 16 amino acids. The germline V gene encodes CDR1 MNHNY and CDR2 SVGAGI (reference sequence). V gave up 5 bases and J gave up 1 base, with 17 bases separating them.

The genes are TRBV6-1 and TRBJ1-4; a weak D match, TRBD1 (5 bases). Deletions cut 4 bases from V and 6 bases from J, with 12 bases between. The CDR3 spans 14 residues. Germline CDR1 reads MNHNS; CDR2 reads SASEGT. For the CDR3, the DNA is TGTGCCAGCAGTGTCCGCGGGGGTGATGAAAAACTGTTTTTT. Its protein is CASSVRGGDEKLFF.

The chain combines TRBV9 with TRBJ1-3; perhaps TRBD1 as D (5 bases). V was pared by 0 bases and J by 2 bases, with 12 bases between. Germline V gene data show CDR1 as SGDLS and CDR2 as YYNGEE. The length of the CDR3 is 16 residues. CDR3 sequence: CASSVGGGTTGNTIYF. Here the CDR3 DNA reads TGTGCCAGCAGCGTAGGCGGGGGAACGACTGGAAACACCATATATTTT.

The chain combines TRBV7-9 with TRBJ1-5; perhaps TRBD1 as D (6 bases). CDR3 length: 15 residues. Germline V gene data show CDR1 as SEHNR and CDR2 as FQNEAQ (reference sequence). Trimming stripped 1 base from V and 4 bases from J, with 11 bases between. CDR3 nucleotides: TGTGCCAGCAGCTTAGGCAGGGGTATTAATCAGCCCCAGCATTTT. Its translation: CASSLGRGINQPQHF.

The table lists this clone with a few counts. The gene calls are TRBV7-6 and TRBJ2-1; 7 bases are shared with TRBD2. With V trimmed by 3 bases and J by 6 bases, 5 bases remained unmatched. The CDR3 sequence is 14 residues long. Germline V CDR1 and CDR2: SGHVS, FNYEAQ. The CDR3 spells CASSFRTRANEQFF. The CDR3, as DNA: TGTGCCAGCAGCTTCCGGACTAGGGCCAATGAGCAGTTCTTC.

The V and J genes are TRBV2 and TRBJ2-7; 9 positions agree with TRBD1. The ends lost 1 base at V and 4 bases at J; junction bases unmatched: 11. CDR1 and CDR2 (germline): SNHLY, FYNNEI. The CDR3 is 17 residues long. CDR3 nucleotides: TGTGCCAGCAGTGAAGAAGATTGGACAGGGGATAGATACGAGCAGTACTTC. This encodes CASSEEDWTGDRYEQYF.

The chain couples TRBV7-3 to TRBJ2-7; 8 bases agree with TRBD2. J was trimmed by 6 bases and V by 5 bases; bases with no gene match: 9. From germline, CDR1 is SGHTA and CDR2 FQGTGA. The CDR3 loop spans 14 amino acids. The CDR3 reads CASSAGGPASEQYF. In DNA form, the CDR3 reads TGTGCCAGCAGCGCGGGGGGCCCGGCGTCCGAGCAGTACTTC.

This clone was observed a handful of times. The chain combines TRBV7-6 with TRBJ2-7; 8 bases map to TRBD2. This CDR3 comprises 13 residues. V dropped 5 bases and J dropped 3; count of bases not matched to a gene: 3. In germline, CDR1 is SGHVS, CDR2 FNYEAQ. Written as DNA, the CDR3 is TGTGCCAGCAGCACCGGGACTAGCTACGAGCAGTACTTC. This encodes CASSTGTSYEQYF.